These 15 T cell receptor gamma chains originate from one sample sequenced in a study of Vδ1+ human thymocytes. The template was reverse-transcribed extracted RNA. Pooled V-gene forward primers with one constant-region reverse primer generated the CDR3 amplicons by multiplex PCR. TCRdb fed the multiplex PCR reads to CATT. The sample holds some 11,000 gamma-chain clones; more than 35% are singletons and the top ten take 1.5% to 2%. Their antigens remain unidentified. Study conclusions and caveats: Thymic TRG and TRD repertoires appeared highly polyclonal, with Gaussian CDR3 length distributions.

The material sequenced was Vdelta1+ gamma-delta thymocytes from the thymus. The sample's subset: FACS-sorted CD3+ TCRalphabeta- TCRVdelta1+ TCRVdelta2- thymocytes. Receptor source: a boy younger than two who had congenital heart surgery.

This chain links TRGV5 with TRGJ1 or TRGJ2. The germline CDR1 and CDR2 sequences are VINAFY and YDVSNSKD. This CDR3 is built from 15 residues. V shed 0 bases and J 3 bases; nucleotides not matched to a gene: 8. In DNA form, the CDR3 reads TGTGCCACCTGGGACAGGCCAGAATTTTATTATAAGAAACTCTTT. As protein: CATWDRPEFYYKKLF.

On this clone: Other DNA variants within this sample encode the same CDR3. The genes are TRGV9 and TRGJ1 or TRGJ2. Germline V CDR1 and CDR2: GITISATS, ISYDGTV (reference sequence). This CDR3 contains 12 residues. V shed 2 bases, J shed 6 bases, and the junction held 4 bases outside the gene matches. The CDR3 loop is CALWEGPYKKLF. In DNA form, the CDR3 reads TGTGCCTTGTGGGAGGGTCCTTATAAGAAACTCTTT.

A V gene of TRGV5 was called, but no J gene was assigned. The length of the CDR3 is 10 residues. Germline V gene lookup returns CDR1 VINAFY and CDR2 YDVSNSKD. The CDR3, as DNA: TGTGCCACCTGGGACTGTAAGAAACTTTTT. This encodes CATWDCKKLF.

Regarding this clone: At the DNA level, this CDR3 is encoded by other sequences in the same sample as well. The chain has TRGV5 and TRGJ1 or TRGJ2. TCRdb lists no J gene, so it was determined here by aligning the DNA to germline. V shed 2 bases and J 2 bases; nucleotides not matched to a gene: 3. The CDR3 has 13 residues. The germline gives CDR1 VINAFY, CDR2 YDVSNSKD. The CDR3: CATWDTHYYKKLF. The CDR3 nucleotides are TGTGCCACCTGGGACACCCATTATTATAAGAAACTCTTT.

The V gene is TRGV3, the J gene TRGJ1 or TRGJ2. As TCRdb names no J gene, one was assigned here on the basis of a DNA match to germline. The germline V gene has CDR1 VTNTFY and CDR2 YDVSTARD (reference sequence). Trimming removed 1 base from V and 2 bases from J; junction bases left unmatched: 5. The CDR3 contains 14 residues. Written as DNA, the CDR3 is TGTGCCACCTGGGACAGACCGGATTATTATAAGAAACTCTTT. It specifies CATWDRPDYYKKLF.

This chain uses TRGV2 with TRGJP1. Germline CDR1 EGSNGY, CDR2 YDSYNSKV. The length of the CDR3 is 13 residues. V lost 11 bases to trimming and J lost 9 bases; unmatched junction nucleotides: 15. The chain's CDR3 is CAITTTRSWFKIF. CDR3 DNA sequence: TGTGCCATCACCACCACTCGGAGTTGGTTCAAGATATTT.

The chain carries TRGV5 and TRGJ1 or TRGJ2. Trimming cost V 0 bases and J 5 bases; bases outside gene matches: 7. The CDR3 consists of 14 residues. Looked up from germline, CDR1 is VINAFY and CDR2 is YDVSNSKD. The CDR3 here is CATWDRREDYKKLF. Written as DNA, the CDR3 is TGTGCCACCTGGGACAGGCGGGAGGATTATAAGAAACTCTTT.

This clone has just a few counts. The V and J genes are TRGV4 and TRGJ1 or TRGJ2. The V gene's germline CDR1 is EGSTGY and CDR2 YDSYTSSV. V trimming: 1 base; J trimming: 7 bases; junction bases outside the gene matches: 7. The CDR3 runs to 13 residues. Written as DNA, the CDR3 is TGTGCCACCTGGGATGGCCAGAGCTATAAGAAACTCTTT. Its translation is CATWDGQSYKKLF.

The chain is built from TRGV5 and TRGJ1 or TRGJ2. TCRdb gives no J gene; it was assigned here by matching the DNA to germline. Trimming cost V 1 base and J 4 bases; bases outside gene matches: 4. Germline lookup yields CDR1 VINAFY and CDR2 YDVSNSKD. This CDR3 has 13 amino acids. DNA for the CDR3: TGTGCCACCTGGGACAGATGGTATTATAAGAAACTCTTT. It is translated as CATWDRWYYKKLF.

This clone has just one count. The gene calls are TRGV4 and TRGJ1 or TRGJ2. The J gene, absent from TCRdb, was called here by matching the DNA to germline. Germline CDR1 EGSTGY, CDR2 YDSYTSSV. The CDR3 extends over 15 amino acids. J lost 9 bases, V lost 0 bases, and 14 bases had no gene match. The CDR3: CATWDGRAPLIKKLF. CDR3 coding DNA: TGTGCCACCTGGGATGGGCGCGCCCCGTTGATTAAGAAACTCTTT.

The genes are TRGV5 and TRGJ1 or TRGJ2. The J gene was not available in TCRdb and was assigned here by matching the DNA to germline segments. The CDR3 is 15 amino acids. The germline V gene has CDR1 VINAFY and CDR2 YDVSNSKD. With 1 base clipped from V and 6 bases from J, the junction kept 12 bases outside the gene matches. The CDR3 here is CATWDSQTPCYKKLF. The CDR3 DNA sequence: TGTGCCACCTGGGACAGCCAAACCCCTTGTTATAAGAAACTCTTT.

The chain combines TRGV4 with TRGJ1 or TRGJ2. TCRdb lists no J gene, so it was determined here by aligning the DNA to germline. The CDR3 is made up of 12 amino acids. Per germline, CDR1 EGSTGY and CDR2 YDSYTSSV. Unmatched junction bases numbered 4, after V lost 6 bases and J lost 2 bases. The CDR3 region is CATWNYYYKKLF. CDR3 DNA: TGTGCCACCTGGAACTATTATTATAAGAAACTCTTT.

The chain is built from TRGV9 and TRGJ1 or TRGJ2. The germline V gene has CDR1 GITISATS and CDR2 ISYDGTV (reference sequence). The V and J ends lost 5 bases and 4 bases, in that order; junction bases with no gene match: 8. The CDR3 has 13 residues. DNA for the CDR3: TGTGCCTTGTGGGTGGATGTGTATTATAAGAAACTCTTT. Its translation: CALWVDVYYKKLF.

This chain links TRGV4 with TRGJ1 or TRGJ2. Assignment of the J gene here rests on matching the DNA to germline, because TCRdb gives none. Germline V CDR1 and CDR2: EGSTGY, YDSYTSSV. The ends lost 5 bases at V and 0 bases at J; junction bases unmatched: 13. The CDR3 runs 16 residues. CDR3 nucleotide sequence: TGTGCCACCTGGGGGAAGCCCACTAAGAATTATTATAAGAAACTCTTT. Protein sequence: CATWGKPTKNYYKKLF.

This clone came up once. The chain combines TRGV2 with TRGJ1 or TRGJ2. No J segment appears in TCRdb, so it was assigned here by matching the sequence to germline. This CDR3 is built from 13 residues. The V gene end was trimmed by 4 bases and the J gene end by 4 bases; junction bases not matched to a gene: 7. CDR1 is EGSNGY, CDR2 YDSYNSKV, per germline. In DNA, the CDR3 is TGTGCCACCTGGGATGGGGGATATTATAAGAAACTCTTT. Translated, it gives CATWDGGYYKKLF.